This T cell receptor beta chain was captured by sequencing in a study of T cells in Graves' hyperthyroidism and ophthalmopathy. Study summary: At the time of initial diagnosis and before any treatment, peripheral blood was collected. General study results and limits: Model predictions of ophthalmopathy came a median approximately 6 months before onset.

Germline V gene data show CDR1 as DFQATT and CDR2 as SNEGSKA (reference sequence). The CDR3 consists of 14 residues. V was pared by 0 bases and J by 5 bases, with 13 bases between. This clonotype has more than one count but fewer than ten. Its antigen is currently unknown. Researchers took RNA transcripts and amplified the TCR beta CDR3 regions from them. A set of HTBI primers served as the primers for a first-round RT-PCR of the TCR CDR3. TCRdb recomputed calls from the multiplex PCR reads with MiXCR, one row per CDR3 protein. The table includes about 640,000 distinct CDR3 sequences, more than 20% detected once.

This sequence was found in a man aged 30 to 39 with Graves' ophthalmopathy. The chain is built from TRBV20-1 and TRBJ2-5, with D tentatively TRBD2 (6 bases). Sequenced input: blood. The CDR3 protein is CSARDPLARETQYF. The CDR3 coding sequence is TGCAGTGCTAGAGACCCTCTAGCGCGGGAGACCCAGTACTTC.